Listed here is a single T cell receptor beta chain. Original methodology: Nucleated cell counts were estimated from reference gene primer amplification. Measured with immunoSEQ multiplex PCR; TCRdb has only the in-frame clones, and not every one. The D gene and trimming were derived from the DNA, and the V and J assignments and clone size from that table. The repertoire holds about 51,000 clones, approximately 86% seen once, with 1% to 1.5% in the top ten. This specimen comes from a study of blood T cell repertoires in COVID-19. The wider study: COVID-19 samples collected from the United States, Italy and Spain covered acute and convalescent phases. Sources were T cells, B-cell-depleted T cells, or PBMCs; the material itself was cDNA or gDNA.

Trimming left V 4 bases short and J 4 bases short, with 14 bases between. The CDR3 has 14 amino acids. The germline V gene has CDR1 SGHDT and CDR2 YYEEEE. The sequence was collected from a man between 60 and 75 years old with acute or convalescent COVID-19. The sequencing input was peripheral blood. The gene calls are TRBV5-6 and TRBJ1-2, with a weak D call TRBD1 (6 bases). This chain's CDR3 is CASSTDRNFYGYTF. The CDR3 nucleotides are TGTGCCAGCAGCACTGACAGGAACTTCTATGGCTACACCTTC. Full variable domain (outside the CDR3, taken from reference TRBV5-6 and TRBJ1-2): DAGVTQSPTHLIKTRGQQVTLRCSPKSGHDTVSWYQQALGQGPQFIFQYYEEEERQRGNFPDRFSGHQFPNYSSELNVNALLLGDSALYLCASSTDRNFYGYTFGSGTRLTVV.